Listed below are T cell receptor beta chains from one sample, sequenced in a study of cytomegalovirus exposure and HLA in healthy donors. The protocol was immunoSEQ multiplex PCR, while the TCRdb copy is restricted to in-frame clones and leaves out a portion. In the table there are hundreds of thousands of clones, less than 90% of which are singletons. Sample: PBMCs. Every receptor here comes from a young man in good health and CMV-seropositive. Each CDR3 is given with its conserved first and last residue. The order of the fields is clone size, V gene, J gene, D gene, CDR3 DNA, CDR3 protein. A D gene is named only where the DNA matches it firmly. Size values are once, few and many counts, or a class for expanded clones, and some rows have none.

-,TRBV25-1,TRBJ1-1,-,TGTGCCAGCAGTGCCTCCACCTCTATGGTGACTGAAGCTTTCTTT,CASSASTSMVTEAFF
-,TRBV6-5,TRBJ2-7,-,TGTGCCAGCAGTTTTGGAGGTCCCCACTACGAGCAGTACTTC,CASSFGGPHYEQYF
-,TRBV18,TRBJ2-1,-,TGTGCCAGCTCACCAAATTCCAGGGCCGATGAGCAGTTCTTC,CASSPNSRADEQFF
-,TRBV6-5,TRBJ2-7,-,TGTGCCAGCAGTTACGGTAGCAGTACCTACGAGCAGTACTTC,CASSYGSSTYEQYF
-,TRBV27,TRBJ2-7,-,TGTGCCAGCAGCCCTTATAGGGGCTACGAGCAGTACTTC,CASSPYRGYEQYF
-,TRBV2,TRBJ1-1,-,TGTGCCAGCAGTCCTCCCGACAGACTCAACACTGAAGCTTTCTTT,CASSPPDRLNTEAFF
-,TRBV4-1,TRBJ1-5,-,TGCGCCAGCAGCCACCCGTTAATCGTGGATCAGCCCCAGCATTTT,CASSHPLIVDQPQHF
-,TRBV27,TRBJ1-5,-,TGTGCCAGCAGTTTGACAGGCAATCAGCCCCAGCATTTT,CASSLTGNQPQHF
-,TRBV29-1,TRBJ1-5,TRBD1,TGCAGCGTTGCACAGGGGGGCAATCAGCCCCAGCATTTT,CSVAQGGNQPQHF
-,TRBV9,TRBJ2-2,-,TGTGCCAGCAGCGTAGAGCCTTCCACCGGGGAGCTGTTTTTT,CASSVEPSTGELFF
-,TRBV9,TRBJ2-7,-,TGTGCCAGCAGCCCCCTTTCCGGGGGAAGTCACGAGCAGTACTTC,CASSPLSGGSHEQYF
-,TRBV28,TRBJ2-7,TRBD1,TGTGCCAGCTTCGGTGGGTTCTCGGGACAGCAGTACTCCTACGAGCAGTACTTC,CASFGGFSGQQYSYEQYF
few,TRBV5-4,TRBJ2-7,TRBD2,TGTGCCAGCAGCTTGGAAGGGACTAGCGGAACCTACGAGCAGTACTTC,CASSLEGTSGTYEQYF
-,TRBV5-1,TRBJ1-4,-,TGCGCCAGCAGCTCCGTTAGTAATGAAAAACTGTTTTTT,CASSSVSNEKLFF
once,TRBV23-1,TRBJ2-7,-,TGCGCCAGCAGTGGGGAATATGACAGGCCTTTTTTTGAGCAGTACTTC,CASSGEYDRPFFEQYF
-,TRBV5-4,TRBJ2-2,-,TGTGCCAGCAGCTTCGACCCGAACACCGGGGAGCTGTTTTTT,CASSFDPNTGELFF
once,TRBV6-5,TRBJ2-2,-,TGTGCCAGCAGTTACTCGTTTCGAAGCACCGGGGAGCTGTTTTTT,CASSYSFRSTGELFF
-,TRBV10-3,TRBJ1-2,-,TGTGCCATCAGTCGGGACGGAAACTATGGCTACACCTTC,CAISRDGNYGYTF
-,TRBV6-6,TRBJ2-3,-,TGTGCCAGCACTACCTGGGAGACTAGCACAGATACGCAGTATTTT,CASTTWETSTDTQYF
-,TRBV2,TRBJ1-1,-,TGTGCCAGCAGTGAACGGGGTGACACTGAAGCTTTCTTT,CASSERGDTEAFF
-,TRBV5-6,TRBJ1-1,-,TGTGCCAGCACCCTCGTGAACACTGAAGCTTTCTTT,CASTLVNTEAFF
once,TRBV5-4,TRBJ1-2,-,TGTGCCAGCAGCTTGGACAGCGGCTATGGCTACACCTTC,CASSLDSGYGYTF
-,TRBV6-5,TRBJ2-3,-,TGTGCCAGCAGCTCACTTACAGGGTCAGATACGCAGTATTTT,CASSSLTGSDTQYF
-,TRBV11-1,TRBJ2-7,-,TGTGCCAGCAGCTTAGGAGTAGCGAGGAACTACGAGCAGTACTTC,CASSLGVARNYEQYF
-,TRBV5-1,TRBJ1-2,-,TGCGCCAGCAGCTTGTCCGCGGGATTCTATGGCTACACCTTC,CASSLSAGFYGYTF
-,TRBV27,TRBJ2-1,-,TGTGCCAGCAGTGACCCGGGACTGGGATACAATGAGCAGTTCTTC,CASSDPGLGYNEQFF
-,TRBV25-1,TRBJ1-1,-,TGTGCCAGCAGTATCGAGGGACGCCGGAACACTGAAGCTTTCTTT,CASSIEGRRNTEAFF
-,TRBV5-1,TRBJ2-2,TRBD2,TGCGCCAGCAGCTTGTCTAGCGGGAGTGTCACCGGGGAGCTGTTTTTT,CASSLSSGSVTGELFF
-,TRBV30,TRBJ1-4,TRBD1,TGTGCCTGGGGACAGGGATCCGAGAAACTGTTTTTT,CAWGQGSEKLFF
-,TRBV29-1,TRBJ2-7,TRBD2,TGCAGCGTTGCGGGACTAGCGGACTTCGAAGGGAAGGAGCAGTACTTC,CSVAGLADFEGKEQYF
-,TRBV6-5,TRBJ1-1,-,TGTGCCAGCAGTTACTCGCGACTGAACACTGAAGCTTTCTTT,CASSYSRLNTEAFF
-,TRBV15,TRBJ2-6,TRBD1,TGTGCCACCAGCAGAGGGACAGGCAATTCTGGGGCCAACGTCCTGACTTTC,CATSRGTGNSGANVLTF
-,TRBV6-1,TRBJ1-2,TRBD1,TGTGCCAGCAGCGGACAGGGAGACGGGTATGGCTACACCTTC,CASSGQGDGYGYTF
once,TRBV4-1,TRBJ2-3,TRBD2,TGCGCCAGCAGCCACCTAGCGGGAGAAGATACGCAGTATTTT,CASSHLAGEDTQYF
-,TRBV30,TRBJ2-1,-,TGTGCCTGGAGGGCGGCCGCCGGGTCCTACAATGAGCAGTTCTTC,CAWRAAAGSYNEQFF
once,TRBV5-6,TRBJ1-2,-,TGTGCCAGCAGCTTCAGGGACCCCTTTGGCTACACCTTC,CASSFRDPFGYTF
-,TRBV5-1,TRBJ1-1,-,TGCGCCAGCAGCCCTGAGCTCGGGTTGCGGACTGAAGCTTTCTTT,CASSPELGLRTEAFF
once,TRBV28,TRBJ2-3,TRBD2,TGTGCCAGCAGTTTACCCAGGACTAGAAGCACAGATACGCAGTATTTT,CASSLPRTRSTDTQYF
-,TRBV4-1,TRBJ2-1,-,TGCGCCAGCTCCCCGGGGCCCAGCGGCGAGCAGTTCTTC,CASSPGPSGEQFF
-,TRBV5-1,TRBJ1-1,-,TGCGCCAGCAGCTTCGGGGAAGGGTTGAACACTGAAGCTTTCTTT,CASSFGEGLNTEAFF
-,TRBV6-1,TRBJ2-7,TRBD1,TGTGCCAGCAGTAAGGCGGACAGGGGAGTTTTCGAGCAGTACTTC,CASSKADRGVFEQYF
-,TRBV9,TRBJ2-1,-,TGTGCCAGCAGCGTTACCATGGTCGATGAGCAGTTCTTC,CASSVTMVDEQFF